Listed below are T cell receptor beta chains from one sample, sequenced in a study of cytomegalovirus exposure and HLA in healthy donors. Produced via immunoSEQ multiplex PCR; TCRdb's table is partial and in-frame only. The sample spans 150,000 to 200,000 clones; the ten largest clones claim over 1%. Sequenced material: PBMCs. The receptors stem from a woman aged 55-69 years in good health and CMV-seronegative. Each CDR3 is given with its conserved first and last residue. Fields, in order: V gene, J gene, D gene, CDR3 length, CDR3 protein, CDR3 DNA. A D gene is named only where the DNA matches it firmly.

>TRBV7-3|TRBJ2-5|-|14
CASSRGGGQETQYF
TGTGCCAGCAGCCGAGGGGGGGGCCAAGAGACCCAGTACTTC
>TRBV9|TRBJ2-5|-|14
CASSVETGRETQYF
TGTGCCAGCAGCGTAGAGACAGGGAGGGAGACCCAGTACTTC
>TRBV2|TRBJ2-1|TRBD2|14
CASTLAGAYNEQFF
TGTGCCAGCACACTAGCGGGGGCCTACAATGAGCAGTTCTTC
>TRBV4-1|TRBJ2-3|-|12
CASSQGGVTQYF
TGCGCCAGCAGCCAAGGGGGGGTTACGCAGTATTTT
>TRBV10-3|TRBJ2-5|-|11
CAISVAGEQYF
TGTGCCATCAGTGTGGCAGGGGAGCAGTACTTC
>TRBV7-2|TRBJ1-2|TRBD1|13
CASNTGTGYGYTF
TGTGCCAGCAACACCGGGACAGGGTATGGCTACACCTTC
>TRBV6-5|TRBJ1-6|-|15
CASSLQTERDSPLHF
TGTGCCAGCAGTCTCCAGACAGAAAGGGATTCACCCCTCCACTTT
>TRBV18|TRBJ2-7|TRBD1|17
CASSPLPSQGDGYEQYF
TGTGCCAGCTCACCACTCCCATCCCAGGGGGATGGCTACGAGCAGTACTTC
>TRBV12-5|TRBJ1-3|TRBD1|15
CASGSGQNSGNTIYF
TGTGCTAGTGGTTCGGGACAGAACTCTGGAAACACCATATATTTT
>TRBV4-3|TRBJ2-7|TRBD1|17
CASSQDRVGDRPYEQYF
TGCGCCAGCAGCCAAGACCGTGTAGGGGACAGACCTTACGAGCAGTACTTC
>TRBV7-3|TRBJ2-2|-|15
CASSSGQGNTGELFF
TGTGCCAGCAGCTCGGGACAAGGGAACACCGGGGAGCTGTTTTTT
>TRBV29-1|TRBJ2-7|-|15
CSVEDWQENNYEQYF
TGCAGCGTTGAAGATTGGCAGGAAAATAATTACGAGCAGTACTTC
>TRBV9|TRBJ2-2|TRBD1|18
CASSASPTGTENTGELFF
TGTGCCAGCAGCGCGAGCCCCACCGGGACAGAAAACACCGGGGAGCTGTTTTTT
>TRBV10-2|TRBJ2-7|TRBD2|14
CASRRGTSGYEQYF
TGCGCCAGCAGACGCGGGACTAGCGGGTACGAGCAGTACTTC
>TRBV5-1|TRBJ2-3|TRBD2|16
CASSLTREGGTDTQYF
TGCGCCAGCAGCTTGACACGGGAGGGGGGCACAGATACGCAGTATTTT
>TRBV4-1|TRBJ2-7|TRBD1|18
CASSPGFIRTGGSYEQYF
TGCGCCAGCAGCCCGGGGTTCATCCGGACAGGGGGCTCCTACGAGCAGTACTTC
>TRBV13|TRBJ2-6|-|15
CASTDTNSGANVLTF
TGTGCCAGCACCGACACCAACTCTGGGGCCAACGTCCTGACTTTC
>TRBV11-3|TRBJ1-3|TRBD1|15
CASSLGGGDGNTIYF
TGTGCCAGCAGCTTAGGAGGGGGCGATGGAAACACCATATATTTT
>TRBV7-9|TRBJ2-5|-|15
CASSFWVRQGETQYF
TGTGCCAGCAGCTTCTGGGTTAGGCAGGGAGAGACCCAGTACTTC
>TRBV7-2|TRBJ1-1|-|14
CASSFAGLNTEAFF
TGTGCCAGCAGCTTTGCAGGGCTGAACACTGAAGCTTTCTTT
>TRBV4-1|TRBJ1-2|TRBD1|13
CASSQDRDYGYTF
TGCGCCAGCAGCCAGGACAGGGACTATGGCTACACCTTC
>TRBV18|TRBJ2-2|-|13
CASAASRTGELFF
TGTGCCAGCGCAGCTAGCCGCACCGGGGAGCTGTTTTTT
>TRBV13|TRBJ2-3|TRBD2|18
CASSLTWTSGGPGDTQYF
TGTGCCAGCAGCTTAACCTGGACTAGCGGGGGGCCGGGGGATACGCAGTATTTT
>TRBV5-6|TRBJ2-1|-|14
CASSFQGPYNEQFF
TGTGCCAGCAGCTTTCAGGGCCCCTACAATGAGCAGTTCTTC
>TRBV11-2|TRBJ2-3|-|15
CASSFLQAYADTQYF
TGTGCCAGCAGCTTTTTACAGGCCTACGCAGATACGCAGTATTTT
>TRBV10-3|TRBJ2-7|TRBD2|14
CAIRGGTGSYEQYF
TGTGCCATCCGCGGGGGGACTGGATCCTACGAGCAGTACTTC
>TRBV7-8|TRBJ1-2|TRBD1|14
CATLGGQGHYGYTF
TGTGCCACTCTCGGCGGACAGGGGCACTATGGCTACACCTTC
>TRBV30|TRBJ1-5|-|13
CAWSRGSNQPQHF
TGTGCCTGGAGTCGCGGTAGCAATCAGCCCCAGCATTTT
>TRBV19|TRBJ2-1|-|16
CASTSSRYRTNNEQFF
TGTGCCAGTACCTCATCCAGGTACCGGACTAACAATGAGCAGTTCTTC
>TRBV5-1|TRBJ2-7|TRBD2|14
CASSLAAGDYEQYF
TGCGCCAGCAGCTTGGCAGCGGGGGACTACGAGCAGTACTTC
>TRBV19|TRBJ1-1|TRBD1|18
CASSIETGTGRLYTEAFF
TGTGCCAGTAGTATAGAAACCGGGACAGGAAGACTTTACACTGAAGCTTTCTTT
>TRBV27|TRBJ1-3|-|13
CASSLYLGNTIYF
TGTGCCAGCAGTTTATATCTAGGAAACACCATATATTTT
>TRBV5-1|TRBJ2-2|-|15
CASSLTAANTGELFF
TGCGCCAGCAGCTTGACAGCGGCGAACACCGGGGAGCTGTTTTTT
>TRBV7-8|TRBJ2-7|TRBD1|16
CASSLQGAGAAYEQYF
TGTGCCAGCAGCTTGCAGGGGGCCGGGGCGGCCTACGAGCAGTACTTC
>TRBV27|TRBJ1-5|-|13
CASTPTGGQPQHF
TGTGCCAGCACTCCGACAGGAGGACAGCCCCAGCATTTT
>TRBV9|TRBJ2-2|-|12
CASSRDTGELFF
TGTGCCAGCAGCCGCGACACCGGGGAGCTGTTTTTT
>TRBV11-2|TRBJ2-7|-|13
CASSRNSEAEQYF
TGTGCCAGCAGCCGAAACTCCGAGGCCGAGCAGTACTTC
>TRBV9|TRBJ1-2|TRBD1|15
CASSLEDRSNYGYTF
TGTGCCAGCAGCCTCGAGGACAGGTCGAACTATGGCTACACCTTC
>TRBV7-9|TRBJ2-7|-|16
CASSSTIRKESYEQYF
TGTGCCAGCAGCTCTACCATTCGTAAAGAATCCTACGAGCAGTACTTC
>TRBV14|TRBJ1-2|TRBD1|15
CASSKAPGQIYGYTF
TGTGCCAGCAGCAAAGCCCCGGGACAGATCTATGGCTACACCTTC
>TRBV7-9|TRBJ1-2|-|12
CASSLEQGLSTF
TGTGCCAGCAGCTTAGAACAGGGTCTCTCCACCTTC
>TRBV6-5|TRBJ1-1|TRBD1|15
CASSFRTGGSTEAFF
TGTGCCAGCAGTTTTCGGACAGGGGGGAGCACTGAAGCTTTCTTT
>TRBV5-4|TRBJ2-5|TRBD2|15
CASSPVAGVGETQYF
TGTGCCAGCAGCCCGGTGGCGGGAGTAGGTGAGACCCAGTACTTC
>TRBV7-2|TRBJ1-2|TRBD1|14
CASSGRDRNYGYTF
TGTGCCAGCAGTGGTAGGGACAGGAACTATGGCTACACCTTC
>TRBV12-5|TRBJ2-2|TRBD1|14
CASGLTGGTGELFF
TGTGCTAGTGGTTTGACAGGGGGAACCGGGGAGCTGTTTTTT
>TRBV9|TRBJ2-1|TRBD2|15
CASSVLAGEGNEQFF
TGTGCCAGCAGCGTGCTAGCGGGAGAGGGTAATGAGCAGTTCTTC
>TRBV11-1|TRBJ2-1|TRBD2|15
CASSLGGGFYNEQFF
TGTGCCAGCAGCTTAGGCGGGGGGTTCTACAATGAGCAGTTCTTC
>TRBV11-1|TRBJ2-2|TRBD2|15
CASSLGLAGTGELFF
TGTGCCAGCAGCCTTGGACTAGCGGGCACCGGGGAGCTGTTTTTT
>TRBV7-3|TRBJ1-1|-|13
CASSFSRNTEAFF
TGTGCCAGCAGCTTTTCGAGGAACACTGAAGCTTTCTTT
>TRBV4-1|TRBJ2-5|-|14
CASSQRGLGETQYF
TGCGCCAGCAGCCAAAGAGGGTTAGGAGAGACCCAGTACTTC
>TRBV7-9|TRBJ2-7|-|13
CASSPPGEREQYF
TGTGCCAGCAGCCCTCCGGGGGAACGCGAGCAGTACTTC
>TRBV7-8|TRBJ2-1|-|16
CASSLRRTGAYNEQFF
TGTGCCAGCAGCCTAAGGAGGACGGGAGCTTACAATGAGCAGTTCTTC